This T cell receptor beta chain emerged from a study of human T cells and chemical hapten exposure. TCRdb used MiXCR to reprocess the RACE reads, holding one entry per CDR3 protein. The sample holds fewer than 200,000 distinct CDR3 sequences; about 27% are singletons and the top ten take 2.1%. This clonotype was recorded a few times. Its antigen is currently unknown. Stated time point: patch test 3, about 24 weeks after DPC sensitization. This sample's treatment: therapeutic diphenylcyclopropenone sensitization with weekly scalp DPC. Germline V gene data show CDR1 as DFQATT and CDR2 as SNEGSKA (reference sequence). CDR3 size: 14 residues. V trimming: 7 bases; J trimming: 2 bases; junction bases outside the gene matches: 8. General study results and limits: DPC sensitization did not alter TCRs above 1 in 1000 frequency.

This TCR was sampled from a woman aged 18 to 35 with alopecia areata. Some clones in this sample may be carry-over from other donors' samples. The chain employs TRBV20-1 and TRBJ2-3; 8 positions agree with TRBD2. The sequencing used whole blood, collected in connection with sensitization to the hapten diphenylcyclopropenone (DPC). Here the CDR3 reads CSVGRGGYTDTQYF. DNA for the CDR3: TGCAGTGTCGGACGGGGGGGCTACACAGATACGCAGTATTTT.